This TCR beta chain derives from a study of blood T cell repertoires in COVID-19. Only in-frame clones appear in the TCRdb table, and some are missing; sequencing was by immunoSEQ multiplex PCR. The repertoire has approximately 300,000 clones, around 84% of them found once; the top ten carry 1.5% to 2%. Germline CDR1 reads LNHNV; CDR2 reads YYDKDF (reference sequence). This CDR3 spans 15 amino acids. V gave up 3 bases and J gave up 2 bases, with 12 bases separating them. Sequenced: PBMCs or T cells enriched from blood (not recorded which). This chain connects TRBV15 to TRBJ2-3; D may be TRBD2 (5 bases). The sequence derives from a woman in her 30s who had been exposed to COVID-19. The CDR3 nucleotides read TGTGCCACCAGCAGCGGTAGGAGGAACACAGATACGCAGTATTTT. It codes for CATSSGRRNTDTQYF.